This T cell receptor (beta chain) came from a study of shared clonotypes between healthy human individuals. Generated by immunoSEQ multiplex PCR, the TCRdb table keeps only in-frame clones and is missing some. The table lists 1 million to 1.2 million clones, approximately 75% of them singletons. On this clone: Its antigen is still unknown.

All of the donors resided in Nashville, Tennessee, and each was a Caucasian adult. Notes on the study in general: Depth was large, yet rarefaction showed that sorted-subset sequencing was incomplete.

The CDR3 is 15 residues long. V was clipped by 0 bases and J by 5 bases; unmatched bases: 4. The germline CDR1 and CDR2 sequences are SGHRS and YFSETQ. Specimen: memory CD4+ T cells from PBMCs. This sample's subset: CD45RA-negative fraction. The J gene is TRBJ2-2, the V gene TRBV5-1; 7 bases align to TRBD1. This TCR was recovered from a man aged 18 to 35 in good health. Some clones in this sample may be carry-over from other donors' samples. The CDR3 reads CASSLVQGWTGELFF. DNA for the CDR3: TGCGCCAGCAGCTTGGTACAGGGGTGGACCGGGGAGCTGTTTTTT.